This T cell receptor (beta chain) was documented in a study of cytomegalovirus exposure and HLA in healthy donors. Broader study findings: A later analysis linked a missense DCLRE1C variant to TCR beta V- and J-gene trimming. In a later analysis, CMV-associated beta chains were mostly HLA-associated, it appeared. Most of the TCR beta V segments (in an earlier analysis) were productive either about 87% or about 30% of the time.

The PCR had 60 Vbeta and 13 Jbeta primers. Repertoires were generated with immunoSEQ multiplex PCR, while TCRdb's copy carries only in-frame clones and drops some. The data hold around 100,000 clones, with around 69% observed a single time. The CDR3 totals 17 residues. V was pared by 2 bases and J by 5 bases, with 11 bases of the junction left unmatched. Per the germline V gene, CDR1 is SGHDT and CDR2 is YYEEEE. Comments on this clone: Its antigen is currently unknown.

The rearrangement joins TRBV5-6 to TRBJ2-3; 10 positions agree with TRBD1. The source material was PBMCs. The sequence was obtained from a woman in her sixties in good health and CMV-seropositive. The CDR3 DNA reads TGTGCCAGCAGCTTATTCTCGGGGACAGGGGTGGGAGATACGCAGTATTTT. Encoded protein: CASSLFSGTGVGDTQYF.